One and the same sample provided the 13 T cell receptor beta chains below, sequenced in a study of Graves' ophthalmopathy and Graves' hyperthyroidism. Scientists amplified the TCR beta CDR3 regions from RNA transcripts. First-round RT-PCR employed HTBI primers, with a second-round multiplex PCR after it. TCRdb reprocessed the multiplex PCR reads via MiXCR and lists one record per CDR3 protein. The table lists approximately 210,000 distinct CDR3 sequences, over 25% of them singletons. Specimen: peripheral blood. The receptor set was obtained from a man aged 45-65 years with Graves' ophthalmopathy.

The chain recombines TRBV7-3 with TRBJ2-5; TRBD2 might be the D (6 bases). V lost 2 bases to trimming and J lost 6 bases, with 28 bases between them. The CDR3 is 19 residues long. Per germline, CDR1 SGHTA and CDR2 FQGTGA. The CDR3: CASSLSSWGGEGSRKTQYF. CDR3 DNA sequence: TGTGCCAGCAGCTTATCCTCCTGGGGCGGGGAAGGAAGTAGGAAGACCCAGTACTTC.

This clonotype was seen many times. V usage is TRBV7-2 and J usage is TRBJ2-5; D may be TRBD1 (6 bases). This CDR3 has 14 residues. The germline gives CDR1 SGHTA, CDR2 FQGNSA. Trimming left V 5 bases short and J 5 bases short, with 15 bases between. CDR3 residues: CASSPQRGFETQYF. The CDR3 nucleotides read TGTGCCAGCAGCCCCCAAAGGGGGTTTGAGACCCAGTACTTC.

This clonotype occurred many times. The rearrangement links TRBV30 to TRBJ2-7; D gene unclear. The ends were cut back, 2 bases at V and 7 bases at J, with 15 bases in the middle. The germline V gene encodes CDR1 GTSNPN and CDR2 SVGIG (reference sequence). CDR3 size: 13 residues. CDR3 in DNA: TGTGCCTGGAGTAGCGAGATTTTTGGGGAGCAGTACTTC. Its translation: CAWSSEIFGEQYF. The complete variable domain, with remaining parts taken from reference TRBV30 and TRBJ2-7, reads SQTIHQWPATLVQPVGSPLSLECTVEGTSNPNLYWYRQAAGRGLQLLFYSVGIGQISSEVPQNLSASRPQDRQFILSSKKLLLSDSGFYLCAWSSEIFGEQYFGPGTRLTVT.

The table lists this clonotype with many counts. The chain carries TRBV6-1 and TRBJ1-2; D not resolved. Trimming left V 1 base short and J 8 bases short, with 8 bases between. Looked up from germline, CDR1 is MNHNS and CDR2 is SASEGT. CDR3 length: 12 amino acids. The CDR3 sequence is CASSEGGVGYTF. The CDR3, as DNA: TGTGCCAGCAGTGAAGGGGGTGTAGGCTACACCTTC.

In its sample, this clonotype was seen many times. V usage is TRBV12-3 or TRBV12-4 and J usage is TRBJ1-2; 8 positions match TRBD1. CDR3 length: 17 residues. Unmatched junction bases numbered 16, after V lost 5 bases and J lost 5 bases. The CDR3: CASSTTGQGNDGYGYTF. CDR3 DNA: TGTGCCAGCAGTACGACCGGACAGGGAAACGATGGTTATGGCTACACCTTC.

This clonotype was counted many times. This rearrangement joins TRBV12-3 or TRBV12-4 to TRBJ2-2; D gene ambiguous. The CDR3 has 14 amino acids. V lost 7 bases, J lost 2 bases, and 11 bases lay in between. DNA of the CDR3: TGTGCCAGCACCCCGGACCGAAACACCGGGGAGCTGTTTTTT. It yields the protein CASTPDRNTGELFF.

This clonotype was observed at least ten times. This rearrangement joins TRBV9 to TRBJ2-5, with 7 nucleotides matching TRBD2. CDR1 and CDR2 (germline): SGDLS, YYNGEE. The V and J ends lost 0 bases and 6 bases, in that order; junction bases with no gene match: 11. This CDR3 has 16 residues. CDR3 loop: CASSVATGGGPQTQYF. The DNA of the CDR3 is TGTGCCAGCAGCGTAGCTACTGGGGGAGGGCCACAGACCCAGTACTTC.

The rearrangement links TRBV28 to TRBJ1-2, with 10 bases matching TRBD1. The CDR3 runs 16 residues. Germline V gene data show CDR1 as MDHEN and CDR2 as SYDVKM. The junction had 11 bases not matched to a gene; V was cut back by 6 bases and J by 4 bases. CDR3 bases: TGTGCCAGCAGGGGCGGCCGGGACAGGGGAGCCTATGGCTACACCTTC. It translates to CASRGGRDRGAYGYTF.

This chain connects TRBV20-1 to TRBJ2-7; D perhaps matches TRBD1 (5 bases). The CDR3 consists of 12 residues. Germline V gene lookup returns CDR1 DFQATT and CDR2 SNEGSKA (reference sequence). Trimming stripped 4 bases from V and 3 bases from J, with 10 bases between. The CDR3 DNA is TGCAGTGCTAAAGACAGAAACTACGAGCAGTACTTC. This translates into CSAKDRNYEQYF.

The gene calls are TRBV5-6 and TRBJ1-5; D is unresolved. This CDR3 has 14 amino acids. Trimming took off 4 bases at V and 6 bases at J, with 14 bases between the two ends. CDR1 and CDR2 (germline): SGHDT, YYEEEE. The CDR3 loop reads CASSQRGSGQPQHF. The CDR3, as DNA: TGTGCCAGCAGCCAACGGGGATCAGGTCAGCCCCAGCATTTT. Drawing the rest from reference TRBV5-6 and TRBJ1-5, the complete variable domain is DAGVTQSPTHLIKTRGQQVTLRCSPKSGHDTVSWYQQALGQGPQFIFQYYEEEERQRGNFPDRFSGHQFPNYSSELNVNALLLGDSALYLCASSQRGSGQPQHFGDGTRLSIL.

The chain links TRBV3-1 to TRBJ2-7; D gene ambiguous. The V gene's germline CDR1 is LGHDT and CDR2 YNNKEL (reference sequence). Trimming cost V 4 bases and J 4 bases, with 17 bases left between them. CDR3 length: 15 residues. CDR3 DNA: TGTGCCAGCAGCCTAAACCCAAGCCCTCTTTACGAGCAGTACTTC. This codes for CASSLNPSPLYEQYF.

The genes are TRBV28 and TRBJ2-5; D may correspond to TRBD1 or TRBD2 (5 bases each). The CDR3 totals 15 residues. Trimming pared 3 bases from V and 3 bases from J, leaving 14 bases between. The germline V gene has CDR1 MDHEN and CDR2 SYDVKM. This chain's CDR3 is CASSFPGAGEETQYF. The CDR3 DNA is TGTGCCAGCAGTTTCCCCGGGGCAGGAGAAGAGACCCAGTACTTC.

In this sample, this clonotype turned up many times. The chain couples TRBV7-9 to TRBJ2-7; 10 positions agree with TRBD1. After removal of 5 bases from V and 4 bases from J, the junction contained 14 bases not matched to a gene. This CDR3 comprises 17 residues. Germline values: CDR1 SEHNR, CDR2 FQNEAQ (reference sequence). DNA for the CDR3: TGTGCCAGCAGCCTCCGAGGGGGGACAGGGGCGACGTACGAGCAGTACTTC. It yields the protein CASSLRGGTGATYEQYF. The whole variable domain, filled in from reference TRBV7-9 and TRBJ2-7, reads DTGVSQNPRHKITKRGQNVTFRCDPISEHNRLYWYRQTLGQGPEFLTYFQNEAQLEKSRLLSDRFSAERPKGSFSTLEIQRTEQGDSAMYLCASSLRGGTGATYEQYFGPGTRLTVT.